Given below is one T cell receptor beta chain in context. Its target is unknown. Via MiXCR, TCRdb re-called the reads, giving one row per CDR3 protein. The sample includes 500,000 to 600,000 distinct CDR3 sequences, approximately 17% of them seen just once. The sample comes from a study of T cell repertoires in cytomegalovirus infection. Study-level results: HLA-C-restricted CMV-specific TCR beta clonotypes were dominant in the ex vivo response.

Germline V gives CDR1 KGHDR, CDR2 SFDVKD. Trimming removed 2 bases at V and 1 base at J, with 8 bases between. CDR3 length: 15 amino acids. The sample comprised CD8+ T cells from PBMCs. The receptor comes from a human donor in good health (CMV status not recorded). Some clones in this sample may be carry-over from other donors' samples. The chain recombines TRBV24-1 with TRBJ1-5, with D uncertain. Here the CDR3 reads CATSDSRESNQPQHF. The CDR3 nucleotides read TGTGCCACCAGTGATTCAAGGGAGAGCAATCAGCCCCAGCATTTT.